Listed below are T cell receptor beta chains from one sample, sequenced in a study of T cell clones after liver transplantation. Here immunoSEQ multiplex PCR was the method, and the copy in TCRdb shows in-frame clones only, minus some. Of tens of thousands of clones in the sample, around 75% are singletons; the top ten hold 15%. Here the sequenced sample was CD4+ T cells from blood, taken before liver transplant. These receptors all stem from a human donor who received a liver transplant. Each CDR3 is given with its conserved first and last residue. The D gene is left open where the match is weak. Not all rows give a size; the values are once, few, many and, for expanded clones, a class.

J,V,size,D,CDR3,DNA
TRBJ1-1,TRBV19,NA,TRBD1,CASKARRSDRIVNTEAFF,TGTGCCAGTAAGGCCCGCCGATCGGACAGGATAGTTAACACTGAAGCTTTCTTT
TRBJ1-1,TRBV10-3,many,TRBD1,CATGTGRGETEAFF,TGTGCCACGGGGACAGGGCGGGGGGAAACTGAAGCTTTCTTT
TRBJ1-1,TRBV5-4,few,TRBD1,CASSFEGTGGGRNTEAFF,TGTGCCAGCAGCTTCGAAGGGACAGGGGGCGGGAGGAACACTGAAGCTTTCTTT
TRBJ2-6,TRBV10-3,NA,TRBD1,CAIRQPGQASSGANVLTF,TGTGCCATCAGGCAACCGGGACAGGCTAGCTCTGGGGCCAACGTCCTGACTTTC
TRBJ2-3,TRBV6-1,NA,NA,CASSEAGDTQYF,TGTGCCAGCAGTGAAGCCGGGGATACGCAGTATTTT
TRBJ2-1,TRBV6-1,few,TRBD2,CASSESLAGERNEQFF,TGTGCCAGCAGTGAATCTCTAGCGGGGGAACGCAATGAGCAGTTCTTC
TRBJ1-6,TRBV7-9,many,TRBD1,CASSSSGQYSPLHF,TGTGCCAGCAGCTCCTCGGGACAGTACTCACCCCTCCACTTT
TRBJ2-3,TRBV27,once,TRBD1,CASRGQGRGTQYF,TGTGCCAGCAGGGGACAGGGGCGGGGTACGCAGTATTTT
TRBJ1-5,TRBV28,few,NA,CASSLSPRAESNQPQHF,TGTGCCAGCAGTTTATCCCCCAGGGCAGAAAGCAATCAGCCCCAGCATTTT
TRBJ1-5,TRBV27,NA,TRBD1,CASSSARGSHRNQPQHF,TGTGCCAGCAGTTCGGCCAGGGGGTCACACAGGAATCAGCCCCAGCATTTT
TRBJ2-1,TRBV25-1,NA,TRBD1,CASSETKTGQGNNEQFF,TGTGCCAGCAGTGAAACAAAAACGGGACAGGGTAACAATGAGCAGTTCTTC
TRBJ2-3,TRBV28,NA,TRBD1,CASGTADRYYTDTQYF,TGTGCCAGCGGGACAGCCGACCGATACTACACAGATACGCAGTATTTT
TRBJ2-7,TRBV7-3,few,NA,CASSPGLDGNEQYF,TGTGCCAGCAGCCCCGGACTGGACGGGAACGAGCAGTACTTC
TRBJ2-1,TRBV19,few,TRBD1,CASRGGARGQGHYNEQFF,TGTGCCAGTAGGGGGGGGGCGCGGGGACAGGGGCATTACAATGAGCAGTTCTTC
TRBJ2-5,TRBV7-8,NA,TRBD2,CASSRLALETQYF,TGTGCCAGCAGTAGACTAGCCCTGGAGACCCAGTACTTC
TRBJ2-7,TRBV27,NA,TRBD1,CASSLTGQGFFLGSYEQYF,TGTGCCAGCAGTCTAACGGGACAGGGGTTTTTTCTTGGGTCCTACGAGCAGTACTTC
TRBJ2-5,TRBV29-1,NA,NA,CSVVSLKRNQETQYF,TGCAGCGTTGTCAGTCTTAAGCGGAACCAAGAGACCCAGTACTTC
TRBJ1-6,TRBV2,many,TRBD1,CASTFGGGDSPLHF,TGTGCCAGCACCTTTGGAGGGGGCGACTCACCCCTCCACTTT
TRBJ1-3,TRBV7-9,NA,NA,CASSLASVGSGNTIYF,TGTGCCAGCAGCTTAGCCTCCGTCGGGTCTGGAAACACCATATATTTT
TRBJ1-1,TRBV2,NA,NA,CASSVQWNTEAFF,TGTGCCAGCAGCGTACAGTGGAACACTGAAGCTTTCTTT
TRBJ1-2,TRBV21-1,NA,NA,CASSKLGGTRRRNYGYTF,TGTGCCAGCAGCAAACTTGGGGGGACGCGAAGACGTAACTATGGCTACACCTTC
TRBJ1-2,TRBV2,NA,NA,CASMADRSGYTF,TGTGCCAGCATGGCCGATCGCTCTGGCTACACCTTC
TRBJ2-7,TRBV7-6,NA,TRBD1,CASSLDRYNEQYF,TGTGCCAGCAGCCTGGACAGGTATAACGAGCAGTACTTC
TRBJ2-6,TRBV28,NA,TRBD1,CASSLAGTGKPGANVLTF,TGTGCCAGCAGTTTAGCCGGGACAGGGAAGCCTGGGGCCAACGTCCTGACTTTC
TRBJ2-1,TRBV29-1,NA,TRBD1,CSVGDRVHEQFF,TGCAGCGTTGGGGACAGGGTACATGAGCAGTTCTTC
TRBJ1-6,TRBV19,NA,NA,CATRPVSDSPLHF,TGTGCCACCAGGCCGGTTTCTGATTCACCCCTCCACTTT
TRBJ1-5,TRBV19,NA,TRBD1,CASSIMVTGAQPQHF,TGTGCCAGTAGTATAATGGTGACAGGGGCTCAGCCCCAGCATTTT
TRBJ1-1,TRBV19,NA,TRBD1,CASSIAPTGGNEAFF,TGTGCCAGTAGTATTGCCCCGACAGGGGGCAATGAAGCTTTCTTT
TRBJ2-7,TRBV6-1,once,TRBD1,CASKGNRGYHEQYF,TGTGCCAGCAAGGGGAACAGGGGGTATCACGAGCAGTACTTC
TRBJ2-3,TRBV5-1,NA,NA,CASRDSGTDTQYF,TGCGCCAGCAGGGACTCCGGCACAGATACGCAGTATTTT
TRBJ1-5,TRBV28,NA,NA,CASSLDQGGGGQPQHF,TGTGCCAGCAGTTTGGATCAGGGTGGCGGCGGTCAGCCCCAGCATTTT
TRBJ1-4,TRBV2,NA,NA,CASRPPVGAGEKLFF,TGTGCCAGCAGGCCCCCCGTGGGGGCGGGTGAAAAACTGTTTTTT
TRBJ1-5,TRBV18,NA,TRBD1,CASSRDRGYGNQPQHF,TGTGCCAGCTCGAGGGACAGGGGGTATGGCAATCAGCCCCAGCATTTT
TRBJ1-5,TRBV28,NA,NA,CASSLTEYSNQPQHF,TGTGCCAGCAGTTTAACGGAGTACAGCAATCAGCCCCAGCATTTT
TRBJ2-3,TRBV4-2,NA,TRBD2,CASSQEGAGGPKDTQYF,TGTGCCAGCAGCCAAGAGGGGGCGGGGGGGCCTAAAGATACGCAGTATTTT
TRBJ1-4,TRBV6-5,few,TRBD1,CASRLIQGAVEKLFF,TGTGCCAGCAGACTAATACAGGGGGCAGTTGAAAAACTGTTTTTT
TRBJ1-1,TRBV7-2,NA,NA,CASSLARGAGLGGAFF,TGTGCCAGCAGCTTAGCGCGCGGAGCGGGCCTCGGGGGGGCTTTCTTT
TRBJ1-5,TRBV30,NA,TRBD1,CAWSVRGTGHFNQPQHF,TGTGCCTGGAGTGTTAGGGGGACAGGGCACTTCAATCAGCCCCAGCATTTT
TRBJ1-1,TRBV9,few,NA,CASSVSQGSEAFF,TGTGCCAGCAGCGTATCTCAGGGGAGTGAAGCTTTCTTT
TRBJ1-3,TRBV9,once,NA,CASSPGRVSNTIYF,TGTGCCAGCAGCCCGGGGAGGGTATCGAACACCATATATTTT
TRBJ2-7,TRBV11-2,few,NA,CASSPRTASYEQYF,TGTGCCAGCAGCCCCCGTACAGCCTCCTACGAGCAGTACTTC
TRBJ1-6,TRBV28,few,TRBD1,CASSLEGQWQNSPLHF,TGTGCCAGCAGTTTAGAGGGACAGTGGCAGAATTCACCCCTCCACTTT
TRBJ1-5,TRBV28,NA,NA,CASSSRAISNQPQHF,TGTGCCAGCAGTAGCAGGGCCATCAGCAATCAGCCCCAGCATTTT
TRBJ2-1,TRBV7-8,NA,TRBD1,CASSIGQGANEQFF,TGTGCCAGCAGCATCGGACAGGGGGCAAATGAGCAGTTCTTC
TRBJ2-7,TRBV7-9,few,NA,CASSLNLGYEQYF,TGTGCCAGCAGCTTAAATCTCGGGTACGAGCAGTACTTC